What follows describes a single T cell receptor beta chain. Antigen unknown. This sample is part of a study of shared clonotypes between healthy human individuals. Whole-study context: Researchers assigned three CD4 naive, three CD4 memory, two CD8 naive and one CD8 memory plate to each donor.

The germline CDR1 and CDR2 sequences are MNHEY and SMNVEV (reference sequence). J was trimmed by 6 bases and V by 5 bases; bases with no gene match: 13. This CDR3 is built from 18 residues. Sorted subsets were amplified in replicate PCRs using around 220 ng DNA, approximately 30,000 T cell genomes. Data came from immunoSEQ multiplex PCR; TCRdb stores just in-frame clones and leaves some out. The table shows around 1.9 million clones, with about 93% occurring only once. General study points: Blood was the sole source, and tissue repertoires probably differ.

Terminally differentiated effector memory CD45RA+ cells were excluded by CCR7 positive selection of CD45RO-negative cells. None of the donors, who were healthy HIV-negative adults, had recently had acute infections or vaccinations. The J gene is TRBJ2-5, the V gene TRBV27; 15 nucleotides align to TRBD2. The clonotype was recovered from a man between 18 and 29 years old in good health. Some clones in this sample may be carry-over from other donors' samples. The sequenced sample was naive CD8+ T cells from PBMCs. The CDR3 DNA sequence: TGTGCCAGCAGTCCCAGGACTAGCGGGAGGGCCTTTATAAAGACCCAGTACTTC. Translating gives CASSPRTSGRAFIKTQYF.